Presented here are 18 T cell receptor beta chains from one specimen sequenced in a study. TCRdb re-analysed the RT-PCR reads in MiXCR, keeping a single row per CDR3 protein. The data hold around 700,000 distinct CDR3 sequences, with 13% to 15% observed a single time. Sample: memory CD4+ T cells from blood. The receptors were sampled from a female donor in good health, serving as a healthy control.

This clonotype was recorded at least ten times. The gene calls are TRBV20-1 and TRBJ2-7; 9 positions match TRBD2. Germline lookup yields CDR1 DFQATT and CDR2 SNEGSKA (reference sequence). With 4 bases clipped from V and 2 bases from J, the junction kept 3 bases outside the gene matches. This CDR3 spans 13 amino acids. The CDR3 bases are TGCAGTGCTAATATAGCGGGAGCCTACGAGCAGTACTTC. This translates into CSANIAGAYEQYF.

In its sample, this clonotype was seen many times. V and J are TRBV15 and TRBJ2-7; 7 nucleotides match TRBD2. The ends lost 0 bases at V and 3 bases at J; junction bases unmatched: 8. The CDR3 consists of 16 residues. CDR1 and CDR2 from the germline V gene are LNHNV and YYDKDF (reference sequence). The CDR3 nucleotides are TGTGCCACCAGCAGAGATAGCGGCGGGAGAATCTACGAGCAGTACTTC. This gives the protein CATSRDSGGRIYEQYF.

This clonotype was detected a few times. This chain joins TRBV25-1 and TRBJ1-2; 8 nucleotides agree with TRBD1. Trimming removed 1 base from V and 6 bases from J; junction bases left unmatched: 13. The CDR3 sequence is 17 residues long. Germline assignment: CDR1 MGHDK and CDR2 SYGVNS. The DNA for the CDR3 is TGTGCCAGCAGTGAATTGGGAGACAGGGGCCGTTTGGATGGCTACACCTTC. Encoded protein: CASSELGDRGRLDGYTF.

The rearrangement joins TRBV3-1 to TRBJ2-7, with TRBD1 identical over 8 bases. This CDR3 region has 13 residues. Per the germline V gene, CDR1 is LGHDT and CDR2 is YNNKEL (reference sequence). J was trimmed by 7 bases and V by 5 bases; bases with no gene match: 7. CDR3 residues: CASSYHTGGEQYF. The CDR3 DNA reads TGTGCCAGCAGCTACCACACAGGGGGGGAGCAGTACTTC.

This clonotype was counted only a few times. V is TRBV24-1 and J is TRBJ2-1, with a weak D call TRBD2 (7 bases). This CDR3 spans 18 amino acids. CDR1 is KGHDR and CDR2 is SFDVKD in the germline V gene. V lost 4 bases and J lost 0, with 18 bases in between. The CDR3 is CATSDPRGGGSSYNEQFF. CDR3 sequence (DNA): TGTGCCACCAGTGACCCCCGGGGCGGGGGCAGCTCCTACAATGAGCAGTTCTTC.

This clonotype occurred a few times. J is TRBJ1-5 and V is TRBV20-1, with D unresolved. Trimming removed 6 bases from V and 1 base from J, with 10 bases in between. The CDR3 is 13 amino acids. Germline values: CDR1 DFQATT, CDR2 SNEGSKA (reference sequence). CDR3 coding DNA: TGCAGTGCAACTTCGACGAGCAATCAGCCCCAGCATTTT. As protein: CSATSTSNQPQHF.

The rearrangement links TRBV27 to TRBJ2-5; D perhaps matches TRBD1 (6 bases). CDR1 is MNHEY and CDR2 is SMNVEV in the germline V gene (reference sequence). The V and J ends lost 6 bases and 5 bases respectively, with 7 bases between them. This CDR3 comprises 11 residues. The CDR3 coding sequence is TGTGCCAGCAGGAGGGGGGAGACCCAGTACTTC. Translation gives CASRRGETQYF.

The V gene is TRBV30, the J gene TRBJ1-5; weak D call: TRBD1 (6 bases). Trimming removed 0 bases at V and 4 bases at J, with 10 bases between. The CDR3 has 14 amino acids. Germline-derived CDR1 and CDR2 are GTSNPN and SVGIG (reference sequence). The CDR3 loop reads CAWSVAQGNQPQHF. DNA for the CDR3: TGTGCCTGGAGTGTGGCTCAGGGGAATCAGCCCCAGCATTTT.

This clonotype was detected ten times or more. The chain combines TRBV7-2 with TRBJ1-2; 7 bases agree with TRBD1. With V trimmed by 5 bases and J by 8 bases, 8 bases remained unmatched. The CDR3 has 13 amino acids. Germline CDR1 and CDR2: SGHTA and FQGNSA. In DNA, the CDR3 is TGTGCCAGCAGCCCGGACAGGAGGGAAGGCTACACCTTC. It encodes CASSPDRREGYTF. The whole variable domain, filled in from reference TRBV7-2 and TRBJ1-2, reads GAGVSQSPSNKVTEKGKDVELRCDPISGHTALYWYRQSLGQGLEFLIYFQGNSAPDKSGLPSDRFSAERTGGSVSTLTIQRTQQEDSAVYLCASSPDRREGYTFGSGTRLTVV.

This clonotype was counted at least ten times. The chain uses TRBV6-5 and TRBJ1-1, with 7 bases identical to TRBD1. From germline, CDR1 is MNHEY and CDR2 SVGAGI. J was trimmed by 8 bases and V by 7 bases; bases with no gene match: 13. CDR3 length: 14 residues. The CDR3 DNA reads TGTGCCAGCAAGCGGACAGGAGAGGTCTGGGAAGCTTTCTTT. Amino acid sequence: CASKRTGEVWEAFF.

This clonotype occurred a few times. This rearrangement joins TRBV20-1 to TRBJ1-5; D possibly corresponds to TRBD1 (6 bases). The ends were cut back, 3 bases at V and 6 bases at J, with 15 bases in the middle. Germline-derived CDR1 and CDR2 are DFQATT and SNEGSKA (reference sequence). This CDR3 is built from 14 residues. In DNA, the CDR3 is TGCAGTGCTAGTCATGGGACAAGGGGTCAGCCCCAGCATTTT. Its protein is CSASHGTRGQPQHF.

V and J are TRBV4-3 and TRBJ1-1, with D possibly TRBD1 on 6 matching bases. Trimming stripped 2 bases from V and 5 bases from J, with 9 bases between. Germline V gives CDR1 LGHNA, CDR2 YSLEER. The CDR3 spans 13 residues. CDR3 residues: CASSQTGYTEAFF. In DNA form, the CDR3 reads TGCGCCAGCAGCCAAACAGGGTATACTGAAGCTTTCTTT.

The chain joins TRBV2 to TRBJ2-3; 7 nucleotides agree with TRBD2. CDR1 and CDR2 (germline): SNHLY, FYNNEI. The CDR3 runs to 15 residues. V lost 1 base and J lost 1; bases outside the gene matches: 2. The CDR3: CASSEGGSGTDTQYF. CDR3 coding DNA: TGTGCCAGCAGTGAAGGCGGGAGTGGCACAGATACGCAGTATTTT.

The J gene is TRBJ1-1, the V gene TRBV30, with D tentatively TRBD1 (5 bases). V dropped 3 bases and J dropped 1 base, with 12 bases sitting between them. This CDR3 has 14 amino acids. Germline V lookup: CDR1 GTSNPN, CDR2 SVGIG (reference sequence). The CDR3 coding sequence is TGTGCCTGGAGCCGGGACTCGAAGAACACTGAAGCTTTCTTT. Translated: CAWSRDSKNTEAFF. The whole variable domain, remainder taken from reference TRBV30 and TRBJ1-1, is SQTIHQWPATLVQPVGSPLSLECTVEGTSNPNLYWYRQAAGRGLQLLFYSVGIGQISSEVPQNLSASRPQDRQFILSSKKLLLSDSGFYLCAWSRDSKNTEAFFGQGTRLTVV.

This clonotype came up a few times. V gene TRBV5-1 combines with J gene TRBJ2-7, with 8 bases fitting TRBD1. This CDR3 has 14 amino acids. Per germline, CDR1 SGHRS and CDR2 YFSETQ. The junction had 5 bases not matched to a gene; V was cut back by 0 bases and J by 6 bases. CDR3 DNA sequence: TGCGCCAGCAGCTTGGTCGCAGGGGGCGTCGAGCAGTACTTC. It specifies CASSLVAGGVEQYF.

This clonotype turned up a few times. This chain uses TRBV7-8 with TRBJ1-2; no reliable D call. The ends were cut back, 0 bases at V and 6 bases at J, with 11 bases in the middle. Germline V lookup: CDR1 SGHVS, CDR2 FQNEAQ. The CDR3 is 14 amino acids. The CDR3 nucleotides read TGTGCCAGCAGCTTAGCGGGCGGAGGGCATGGCTACACCTTC. It translates to CASSLAGGGHGYTF. Complete variable domain (other parts from reference TRBV7-8 and TRBJ1-2): GAGVSQSPRYKVAKRGQDVALRCDPISGHVSLFWYQQALGQGPEFLTYFQNEAQLDKSGLPSDRFFAERPEGSVSTLKIQRTQQEDSAVYLCASSLAGGGHGYTFGSGTRLTVV.

This clonotype showed up many times. The chain has TRBV9 and TRBJ2-2; tentative D call: TRBD1 (6 bases). Germline CDR1 and CDR2: SGDLS and YYNGEE. This CDR3 has 14 residues. Trimming shortened V by 3 bases and J by 6 bases, and 12 bases separated the two germline ends. The CDR3 is CASSADNRAGELFF. CDR3 sequence (DNA): TGTGCCAGCAGCGCCGACAACAGGGCCGGGGAGCTGTTTTTT.

This chain uses TRBV6-5 with TRBJ1-2; perhaps TRBD1 as D (6 bases). Trimming took off 7 bases at V and 8 bases at J, with 20 bases between the two ends. CDR1 is MNHEY, CDR2 SVGAGI, per germline. The CDR3 runs 14 residues. The chain's CDR3 is CASTRDTGIDGYTF. CDR3 nucleotide sequence: TGTGCCAGCACCCGAGATACAGGGATAGACGGCTACACCTTC.